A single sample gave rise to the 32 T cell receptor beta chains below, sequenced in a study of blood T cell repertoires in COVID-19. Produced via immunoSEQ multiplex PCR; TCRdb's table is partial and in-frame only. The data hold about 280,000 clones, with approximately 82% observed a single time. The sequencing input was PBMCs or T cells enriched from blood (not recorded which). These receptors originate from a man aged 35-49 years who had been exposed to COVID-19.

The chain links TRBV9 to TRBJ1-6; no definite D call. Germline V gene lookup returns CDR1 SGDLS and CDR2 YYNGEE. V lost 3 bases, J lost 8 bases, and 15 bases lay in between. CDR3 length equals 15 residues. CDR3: CASSERSSPDSPLHF. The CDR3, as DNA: TGTGCCAGCAGCGAACGTTCTTCCCCGGATTCACCCCTCCACTTT.

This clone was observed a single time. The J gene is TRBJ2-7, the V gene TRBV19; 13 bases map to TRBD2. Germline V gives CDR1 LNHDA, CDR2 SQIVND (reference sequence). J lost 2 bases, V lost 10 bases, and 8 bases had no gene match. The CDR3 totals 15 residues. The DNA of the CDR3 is TGTGCCACAACAGGACTAGCGGGAGACGCCTACGAGCAGTACTTC. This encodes CATTGLAGDAYEQYF.

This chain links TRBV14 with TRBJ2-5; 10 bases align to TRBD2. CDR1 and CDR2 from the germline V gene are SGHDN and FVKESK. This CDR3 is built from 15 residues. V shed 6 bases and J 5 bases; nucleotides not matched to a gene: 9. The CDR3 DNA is TGTGCCAGCAGTCGACTAGCGGGTACACGGGAGACCCAGTACTTC. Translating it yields CASSRLAGTRETQYF. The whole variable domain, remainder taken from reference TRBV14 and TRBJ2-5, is EAGVTQFPSHSVIEKGQTVTLRCDPISGHDNLYWYRRVMGKEIKFLLHFVKESKQDESGMPNNRFLAERTGGTYSTLKVQPAELEDSGVYFCASSRLAGTRETQYFGPGTRLLVL.

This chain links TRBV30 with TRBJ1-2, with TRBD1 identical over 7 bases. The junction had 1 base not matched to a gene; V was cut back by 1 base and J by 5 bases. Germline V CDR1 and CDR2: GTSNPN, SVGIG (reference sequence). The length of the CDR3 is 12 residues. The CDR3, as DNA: TGTGCCTGGAGTGAGGGGGCATATGGCTACACCTTC. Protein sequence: CAWSEGAYGYTF.

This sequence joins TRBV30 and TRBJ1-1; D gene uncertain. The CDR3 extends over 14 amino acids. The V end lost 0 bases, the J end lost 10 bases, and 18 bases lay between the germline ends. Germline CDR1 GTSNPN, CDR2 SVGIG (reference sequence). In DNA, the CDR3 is TGTGCCTGGAGTGTACCTGTTATAGGAGGTGGAGCTTTCTTT. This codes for CAWSVPVIGGGAFF.

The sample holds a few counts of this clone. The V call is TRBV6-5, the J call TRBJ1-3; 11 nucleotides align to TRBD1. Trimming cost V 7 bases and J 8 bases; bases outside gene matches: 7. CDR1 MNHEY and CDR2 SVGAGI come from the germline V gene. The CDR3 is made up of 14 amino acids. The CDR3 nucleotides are TGTGCCAGCATGGGGACAGGGGGATTAGACACCATATATTTT. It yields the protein CASMGTGGLDTIYF.

The CDR3 spells CASSKRRVAGGSGELFF. In DNA, the CDR3 is TGTGCCAGTAGCAAACGTAGGGTAGCGGGAGGGTCCGGGGAGCTGTTTTTT. The chain joins TRBV19 to TRBJ2-2; 11 nucleotides agree with TRBD2. V was pared by 6 bases and J by 6 bases, with 12 bases of the junction left unmatched. CDR1 and CDR2 from the germline V gene are LNHDA and SQIVND (reference sequence). The CDR3 consists of 17 residues.

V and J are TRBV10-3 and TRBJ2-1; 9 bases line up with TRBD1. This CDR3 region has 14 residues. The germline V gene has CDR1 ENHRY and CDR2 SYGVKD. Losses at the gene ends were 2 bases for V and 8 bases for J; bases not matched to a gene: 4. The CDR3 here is CAISERGQGHEQFF. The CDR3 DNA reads TGTGCCATCAGTGAGCGAGGACAGGGGCATGAGCAGTTCTTC.

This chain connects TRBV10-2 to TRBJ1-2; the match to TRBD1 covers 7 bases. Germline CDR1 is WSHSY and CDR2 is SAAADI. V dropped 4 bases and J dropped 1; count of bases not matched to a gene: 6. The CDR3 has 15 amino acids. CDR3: CASSAGDRLNYGYTF. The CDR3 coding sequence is TGCGCCAGCAGTGCCGGGGACAGACTTAACTATGGCTACACCTTC.

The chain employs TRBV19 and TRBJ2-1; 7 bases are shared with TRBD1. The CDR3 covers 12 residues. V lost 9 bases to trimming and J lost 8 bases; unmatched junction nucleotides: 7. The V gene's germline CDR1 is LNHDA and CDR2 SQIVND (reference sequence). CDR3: CASNRGLHEQFF. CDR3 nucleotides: TGTGCCAGCAACAGGGGCCTCCATGAGCAGTTCTTC.

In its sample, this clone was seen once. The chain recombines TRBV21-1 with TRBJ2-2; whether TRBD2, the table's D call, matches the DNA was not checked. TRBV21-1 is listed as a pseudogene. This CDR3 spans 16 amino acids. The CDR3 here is CASSLTRPGPHGELFF. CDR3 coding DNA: TGTGCCAGCAGCCTCACTAGGCCTGGGCCTCACGGGGAGCTGTTTTTT.

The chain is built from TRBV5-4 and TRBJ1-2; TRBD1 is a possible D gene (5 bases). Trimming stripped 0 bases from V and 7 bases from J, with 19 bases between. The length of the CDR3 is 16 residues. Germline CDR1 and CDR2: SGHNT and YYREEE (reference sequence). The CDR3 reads CASSLEVGVRGGGYTF. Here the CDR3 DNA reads TGTGCCAGCAGCTTGGAGGTGGGGGTGCGGGGAGGTGGCTACACCTTC.

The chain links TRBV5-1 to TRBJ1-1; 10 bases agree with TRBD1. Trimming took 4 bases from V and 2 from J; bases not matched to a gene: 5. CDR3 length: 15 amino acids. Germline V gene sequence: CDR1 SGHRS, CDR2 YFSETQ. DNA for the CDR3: TGCGCCAGCAGCCCGGGGACAGGGGCCAACACTGAAGCTTTCTTT. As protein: CASSPGTGANTEAFF.

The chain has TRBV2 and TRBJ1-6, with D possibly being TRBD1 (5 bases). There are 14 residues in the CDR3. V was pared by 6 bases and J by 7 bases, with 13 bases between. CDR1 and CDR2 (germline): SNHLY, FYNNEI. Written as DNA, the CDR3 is TGTGCCAGCAGGCTGGGGCAGCTAAATTCACCCCTCCACTTT. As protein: CASRLGQLNSPLHF. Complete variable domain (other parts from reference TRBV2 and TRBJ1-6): EPEVTQTPSHQVTQMGQEVILRCVPISNHLYFYWYRQILGQKVEFLVSFYNNEISEKSEIFDDQFSVERPDGSNFTLKIRSTKLEDSAMYFCASRLGQLNSPLHFGNGTRLTVT.

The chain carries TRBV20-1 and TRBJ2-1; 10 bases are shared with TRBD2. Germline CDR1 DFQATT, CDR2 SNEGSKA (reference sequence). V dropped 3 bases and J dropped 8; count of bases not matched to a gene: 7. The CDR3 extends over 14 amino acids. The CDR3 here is CSASSSGRSDEQFF. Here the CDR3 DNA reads TGCAGTGCTAGTTCTAGCGGGAGAAGCGATGAGCAGTTCTTC.

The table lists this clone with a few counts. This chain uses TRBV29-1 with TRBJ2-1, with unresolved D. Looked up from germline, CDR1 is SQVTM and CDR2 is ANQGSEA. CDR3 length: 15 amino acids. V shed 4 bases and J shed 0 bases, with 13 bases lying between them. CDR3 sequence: CSVVTSLSSYNEQFF. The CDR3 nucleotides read TGCAGCGTTGTGACTTCCTTAAGCTCCTACAATGAGCAGTTCTTC.

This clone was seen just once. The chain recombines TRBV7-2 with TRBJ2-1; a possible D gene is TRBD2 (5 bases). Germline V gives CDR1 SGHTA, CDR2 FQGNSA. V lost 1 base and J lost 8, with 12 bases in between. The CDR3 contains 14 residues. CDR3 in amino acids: CASSLDLGVDEQFF. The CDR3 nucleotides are TGTGCCAGCAGCTTAGACCTCGGGGTCGATGAGCAGTTCTTC.

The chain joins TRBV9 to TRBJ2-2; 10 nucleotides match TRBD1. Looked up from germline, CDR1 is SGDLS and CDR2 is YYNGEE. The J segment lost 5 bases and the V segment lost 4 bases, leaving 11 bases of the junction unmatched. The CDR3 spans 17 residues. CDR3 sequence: CASSLNAGTGVTGELFF. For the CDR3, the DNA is TGTGCCAGCAGCTTAAATGCCGGGACAGGGGTGACCGGGGAGCTGTTTTTT.

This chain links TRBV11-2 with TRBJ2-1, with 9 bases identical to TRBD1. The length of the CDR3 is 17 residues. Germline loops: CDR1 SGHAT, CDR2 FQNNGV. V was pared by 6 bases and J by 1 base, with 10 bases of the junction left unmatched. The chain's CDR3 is CASSYPPGQGSYNEQFF. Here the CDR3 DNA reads TGTGCCAGCAGTTATCCCCCGGGACAGGGTTCCTACAATGAGCAGTTCTTC.

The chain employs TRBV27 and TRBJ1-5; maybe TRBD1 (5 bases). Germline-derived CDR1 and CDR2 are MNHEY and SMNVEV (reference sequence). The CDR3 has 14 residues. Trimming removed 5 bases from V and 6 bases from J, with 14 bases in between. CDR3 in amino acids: CASSRGGSGQPQHF. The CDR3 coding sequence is TGTGCCAGCAGTCGGGGGGGTTCCGGTCAGCCCCAGCATTTT.

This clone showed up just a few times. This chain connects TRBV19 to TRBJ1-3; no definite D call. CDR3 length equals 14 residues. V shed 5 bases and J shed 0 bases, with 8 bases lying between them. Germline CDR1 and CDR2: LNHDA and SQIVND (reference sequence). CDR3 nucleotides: TGTGCCAGTAGTGTCCGTTACTCTGGAAACACCATATATTTT. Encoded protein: CASSVRYSGNTIYF.

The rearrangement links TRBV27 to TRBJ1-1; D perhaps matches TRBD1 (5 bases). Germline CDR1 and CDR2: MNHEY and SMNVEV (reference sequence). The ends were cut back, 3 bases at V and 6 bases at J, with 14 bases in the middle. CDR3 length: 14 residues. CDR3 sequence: CASSFSSQGPEAFF. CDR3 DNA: TGTGCCAGCAGTTTTTCTTCGCAGGGTCCTGAAGCTTTCTTT.

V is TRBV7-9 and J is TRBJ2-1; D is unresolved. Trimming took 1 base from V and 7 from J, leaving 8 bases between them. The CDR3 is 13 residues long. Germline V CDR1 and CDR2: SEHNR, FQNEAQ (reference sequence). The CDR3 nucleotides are TGTGCCAGCAGCTTAGGTCCGGGTAATGAGCAGTTCTTC. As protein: CASSLGPGNEQFF.

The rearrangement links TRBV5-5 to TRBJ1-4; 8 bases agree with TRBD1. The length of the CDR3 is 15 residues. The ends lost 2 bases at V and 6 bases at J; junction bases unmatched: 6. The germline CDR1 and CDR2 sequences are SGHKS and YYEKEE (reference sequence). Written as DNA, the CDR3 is TGTGCCAGCAGCTTCGGTGGGACAGGTGATGAAAAACTGTTTTTT. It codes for CASSFGGTGDEKLFF.

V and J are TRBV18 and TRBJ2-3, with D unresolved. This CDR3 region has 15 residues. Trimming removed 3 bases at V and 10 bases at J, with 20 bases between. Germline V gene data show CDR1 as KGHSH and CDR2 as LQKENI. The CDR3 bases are TGTGCCAGCTCACCGATCGAACAGAGCAGAGAATCGCAGTATTTT. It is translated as CASSPIEQSRESQYF.

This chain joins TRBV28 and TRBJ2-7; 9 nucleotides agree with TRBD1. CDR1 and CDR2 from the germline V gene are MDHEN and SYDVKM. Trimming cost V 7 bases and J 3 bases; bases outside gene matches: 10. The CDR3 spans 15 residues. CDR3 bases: TGTGCCAGCAATCCACCCGTGGGACAGGGCTACGAGCAGTACTTC. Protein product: CASNPPVGQGYEQYF.

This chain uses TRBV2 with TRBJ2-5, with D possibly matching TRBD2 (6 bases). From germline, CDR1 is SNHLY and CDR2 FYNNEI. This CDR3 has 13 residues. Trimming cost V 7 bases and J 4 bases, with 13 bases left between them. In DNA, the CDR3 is TGTGCCAGCAAGGTCGCGGGAAGAGAGACCCAGTACTTC. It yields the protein CASKVAGRETQYF.

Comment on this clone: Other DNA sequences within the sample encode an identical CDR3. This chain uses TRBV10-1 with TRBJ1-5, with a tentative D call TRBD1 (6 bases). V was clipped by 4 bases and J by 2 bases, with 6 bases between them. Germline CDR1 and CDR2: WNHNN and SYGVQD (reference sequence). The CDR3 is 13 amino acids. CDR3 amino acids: CASSAGGNQPQHF. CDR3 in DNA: TGCGCCAGCAGTGCAGGGGGCAATCAGCCCCAGCATTTT.

The CDR3 spells CAWTLGSYNSPLHF. CDR3 DNA: TGTGCCTGGACTCTCGGCTCCTATAATTCACCCCTCCACTTT. The chain links TRBV30 to TRBJ1-6; D call uncertain. This CDR3 has 14 amino acids. The V gene's germline CDR1 is GTSNPN and CDR2 SVGIG (reference sequence). V lost 4 bases, J lost 0 bases, and 7 bases lay in between.

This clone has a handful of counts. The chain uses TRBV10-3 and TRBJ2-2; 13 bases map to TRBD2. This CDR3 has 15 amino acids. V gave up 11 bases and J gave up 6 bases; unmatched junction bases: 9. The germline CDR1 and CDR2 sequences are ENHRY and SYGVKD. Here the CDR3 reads CASGVTSGGPGELFF. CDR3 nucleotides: TGTGCCTCCGGGGTGACTAGCGGGGGGCCCGGGGAGCTGTTTTTT.

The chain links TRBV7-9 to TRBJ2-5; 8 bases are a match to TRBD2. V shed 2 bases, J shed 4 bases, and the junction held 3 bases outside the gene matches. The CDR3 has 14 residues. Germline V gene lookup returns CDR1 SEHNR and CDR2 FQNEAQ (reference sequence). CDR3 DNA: TGTGCCAGCAGCTTACGGGGGGGGGCAGAGACCCAGTACTTC. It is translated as CASSLRGGAETQYF.

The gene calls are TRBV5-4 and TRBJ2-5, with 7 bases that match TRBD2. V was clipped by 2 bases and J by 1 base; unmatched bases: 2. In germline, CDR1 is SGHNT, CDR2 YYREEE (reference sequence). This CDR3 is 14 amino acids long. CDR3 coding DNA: TGTGCCAGCAGCTTTGCTAGCGGCCAAGAGACCCAGTACTTC. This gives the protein CASSFASGQETQYF. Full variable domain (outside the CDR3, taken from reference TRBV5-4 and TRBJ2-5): ETGVTQSPTHLIKTRGQQVTLRCSSQSGHNTVSWYQQALGQGPQFIFQYYREEENGRGNFPPRFSGLQFPNYSSELNVNALELDDSALYLCASSFASGQETQYFGPGTRLLVL.